Listed below are T cell receptor beta chains from one sample, sequenced in a study of blood T cell repertoires in COVID-19. Repertoires were generated with immunoSEQ multiplex PCR, while TCRdb's copy carries only in-frame clones and drops some. The data show 200,000 to 250,000 clones, 83% seen once. What was sequenced was PBMCs or T cells enriched from blood (not recorded which). Receptors originate from a woman in her forties or fifties who had been exposed to COVID-19. The CDR3 runs from the conserved cysteine through the conserved F or W. D genes are given only for firm matches. Clone size, where shown, is once, few, many, or a class for clones that have expanded.

>NA|TRBJ2-3|14|NA|TRBV9
CASSATTGTDTQYF
TGTGCCAGCAGCGCCACGACTGGCACAGATACGCAGTATTTT
>NA|TRBJ2-1|15|TRBD2|TRBV9
CASSPTSGVRDEQFF
TGTGCCAGCAGCCCGACTAGCGGGGTTAGGGATGAGCAGTTCTTC
>NA|TRBJ2-1|14|NA|TRBV27
CASSLRGSYNEQFF
TGTGCCAGCAGTTTAAGGGGCTCCTACAATGAGCAGTTCTTC
>NA|TRBJ2-2|17|TRBD1|TRBV4-3
CASSQERGQGRAGELFF
TGCGCCAGCAGCCAAGAAAGGGGACAGGGGCGGGCCGGGGAGCTGTTTTTT
>few|TRBJ1-6|15|NA|TRBV27
CASSRDRLSNSPLHF
TGTGCCAGCAGTCGAGACAGGCTTAGCAATTCACCCCTCCACTTT
>NA|TRBJ2-7|14|NA|TRBV13
CASSLTPGSYEQYF
TGTGCCAGCAGCCTGACGCCAGGTTCCTACGAGCAGTACTTC
>NA|TRBJ1-2|12|NA|TRBV25-1
CASSDPDYGYTF
TGTGCCAGCAGTGACCCCGACTATGGCTACACCTTC
>NA|TRBJ2-7|12|NA|TRBV6-5
CASSPYRDEQYF
TGTGCCAGCAGCCCGTACAGGGACGAGCAGTACTTC
>NA|TRBJ1-5|16|TRBD1|TRBV6-6
CASSYSRDRTGQPQHF
TGTGCCAGCAGTTATTCCCGGGACAGGACGGGACAGCCCCAGCATTTT
>NA|TRBJ1-4|18|TRBD1|TRBV30
CAWSDRRTGFSTNEKLFF
TGTGCCTGGAGTGATAGGAGGACAGGGTTTTCAACTAATGAAAAACTGTTTTTT
>NA|TRBJ1-6|14|TRBD1|TRBV6-5
CASSWDRANSPLHF
TGTGCCAGCAGCTGGGACAGAGCTAATTCACCCCTCCACTTT
>NA|TRBJ1-6|16|NA|TRBV27
CASSPFLGGPNSPLHF
TGTGCCAGCAGTCCATTCCTTGGGGGCCCTAATTCACCCCTCCACTTT
>NA|TRBJ2-5|14|NA|TRBV7-9
CASSLGSSEETQYF
TGTGCCAGCAGCTTAGGGAGTTCGGAGGAGACCCAGTACTTC
>NA|TRBJ2-7|11|NA|TRBV6-5
CASYRGYEQYF
TGTGCCAGCTATCGGGGTTACGAGCAGTACTTC
>NA|TRBJ1-6|13|NA|TRBV25-1
CASSDPLSRPLHF
TGTGCCAGCAGTGATCCTCTTTCGCGACCCCTCCACTTT
>once|TRBJ2-1|15|TRBD2|TRBV10-3
CATRLAGGPEHEQFF
TGTGCCACCCGACTTGCGGGGGGCCCGGAGCATGAGCAGTTCTTC
>NA|TRBJ1-2|13|NA|TRBV5-1
CASSSQGWVGYTF
TGCGCCAGCAGCTCACAGGGTTGGGTTGGCTACACCTTC
>NA|TRBJ2-3|14|NA|TRBV5-4
CASSPPNREDTQYF
TGTGCCAGCAGCCCCCCGAACAGGGAGGATACGCAGTATTTT
>NA|TRBJ2-1|12|NA|TRBV11-3
CASSLSRDEQFF
TGTGCCAGCAGCTTAAGCCGAGATGAGCAGTTCTTC
>NA|TRBJ1-5|13|NA|TRBV2
CASSDTRVQPQHF
TGTGCCAGCAGTGACACGAGGGTTCAGCCCCAGCATTTT
>NA|TRBJ2-5|16|TRBD2|TRBV5-5
CASSPRTSGVEGTQYF
TGTGCCAGCAGCCCCAGGACTAGCGGGGTGGAGGGGACCCAGTACTTC
>NA|TRBJ1-2|13|TRBD1|TRBV18
CASSRKDRDGYTF
TGTGCCAGCTCACGCAAGGACAGGGATGGCTACACCTTC
>NA|TRBJ2-3|16|TRBD2|TRBV2
CASSVRGAGNADTQYF
TGTGCCAGCAGTGTACGGGGAGCGGGGAATGCAGATACGCAGTATTTT
>NA|TRBJ1-1|15|TRBD1|TRBV7-2
CASSADRGRRTEAFF
TGTGCCAGCAGCGCGGACAGGGGGCGGAGAACTGAAGCTTTCTTT
>few|TRBJ1-5|14|NA|TRBV27
CASSLRGVNQPQHF
TGTGCCAGCAGTTTACGGGGGGTCAACCAGCCCCAGCATTTT
>NA|TRBJ2-3|16|TRBD2|TRBV5-4
CASSRRERGDTDTQYF
TGTGCCAGCAGCCGACGGGAGCGGGGGGACACAGATACGCAGTATTTT
>NA|TRBJ2-4|13|NA|TRBV4-3
CASSQGSRNIQYF
TGCGCCAGCAGCCAGGGCTCACGGAACATTCAGTACTTC
>few|TRBJ1-1|13|NA|TRBV6-2/TRBV6-3
CASSSTGNTEAFF
TGTGCCAGCAGTTCGACAGGGAACACTGAAGCTTTCTTT
>NA|TRBJ2-3|18|NA|TRBV12-2
CASRLCFGGGQTPSTQYF
TGTGCAAGTCGCTTATGTTTCGGTGGGGGCCAGACACCCTCTACGCAGTATTTT
>many|TRBJ1-5|17|TRBD1|TRBV19
CASATPGQAYSNQPQHF
TGTGCCAGTGCTACCCCGGGACAGGCATATAGCAATCAGCCCCAGCATTTT
>NA|TRBJ1-1|13|NA|TRBV19
CASSRSRGNEAFF
TGTGCCAGTAGTCGTAGCAGGGGCAATGAAGCTTTCTTT
>NA|TRBJ1-2|14|NA|TRBV24-1
CATSDGGGDYGYTF
TGTGCCACCAGTGATGGGGGGGGCGACTATGGCTACACCTTC
>NA|TRBJ2-7|15|NA|TRBV3-1/TRBV3-2
CASSHSLGVRGEQYF
TGTGCCAGCAGCCATTCTCTGGGGGTCAGGGGCGAGCAGTACTTC
>NA|TRBJ2-1|12|NA|TRBV27
CASSHRGYEQFF
TGTGCCAGCAGTCACCGGGGGTATGAGCAGTTCTTC
>NA|TRBJ2-3|16|TRBD1|TRBV29-1
CSVEFPGQGKRDTQYF
TGCAGCGTTGAGTTCCCCGGACAGGGGAAAAGGGATACGCAGTATTTT
>NA|TRBJ1-5|15|TRBD1|TRBV2
CASSKTGVGNQPQHF
TGTGCCAGCAGTAAGACAGGGGTAGGCAATCAGCCCCAGCATTTT
>NA|TRBJ1-1|11|NA|TRBV21-1
CASSTWLPAFF
TGTGCCAGCAGCACCTGGCTCCCGGCTTTCTTT
>NA|TRBJ2-3|11|NA|TRBV13
CASSHTDTQYF
TGTGCCAGCAGCCACACAGATACGCAGTATTTT
>NA|TRBJ1-5|15|NA|TRBV10-3
CATRESRQENQPQHF
TGTGCCACCCGAGAATCGAGACAGGAGAATCAGCCCCAGCATTTT
>NA|TRBJ1-1|11|NA|TRBV12-1
CASVLGAGAFF
TGTGCCAGCGTGCTTGGGGCCGGAGCTTTCTTT
>few|TRBJ2-2|16|NA|TRBV21-1
CASSKEGRTFTGELFF
TGTGCCAGCAGCAAAGAGGGGCGAACCTTCACCGGGGAGCTGTTTTTT
>NA|TRBJ1-5|16|NA|TRBV6-6
CASDRTEKVSNQPQHF
TGTGCCAGCGACAGAACAGAGAAAGTTAGCAATCAGCCCCAGCATTTT
>NA|TRBJ1-1|15|NA|TRBV27
CASSSLPWGDTEAFF
TGTGCCAGCAGTAGCCTCCCTTGGGGCGACACTGAAGCTTTCTTT
>NA|TRBJ2-5|13|NA|TRBV29-1
CSVAKGVGETQYF
TGCAGCGTTGCGAAGGGGGTGGGAGAGACCCAGTACTTC
>once|TRBJ2-5|14|TRBD2|TRBV29-1
CSVEGGTSVQTQYF
TGCAGCGTTGAAGGGGGGACTAGCGTACAGACCCAGTACTTC